Shown below are 8 T cell receptor beta chains from a single sample sequenced in a study of Ad26.COV2.S vaccination and SARS-CoV-2 variants. The method was immunoSEQ multiplex PCR; TCRdb's version includes in-frame clones alone and lacks a portion of them. The table includes about 400,000 clones, about four fifths detected once. Described treatment: about 20 received Ad26.COV2.S at low or high dose, single or two shots; roughly 5 received placebo; per-sample allocation not given. Vaccine and placebo recipients were sampled on day 63 after the first injection. Specimen: peripheral blood, collected in a trial of Ad26.COV2.S vaccine versus placebo. The receptors were gathered from a person between 18 and 59 years old who received the Ad26.COV2.S COVID-19 vaccine or a placebo.

This rearrangement joins TRBV5-4 to TRBJ2-1; TRBD2 agrees at 7 bases. Germline V gene data show CDR1 as SGHNT and CDR2 as YYREEE (reference sequence). Germline trimming cut 0 bases from V and 2 bases from J; bases unmatched to any gene: 5. The CDR3 is made up of 16 amino acids. The CDR3: CASSLALAVAYNEQFF. CDR3 DNA sequence: TGTGCCAGCAGCTTGGCGCTAGCGGTGGCCTACAATGAGCAGTTCTTC.

The rearrangement uses TRBV30 and TRBJ1-1; weak D call: TRBD1 (5 bases). The ends were cut back, 0 bases at V and 6 bases at J, with 29 bases in the middle. The CDR3 consists of 19 residues. CDR1 and CDR2 from the germline V gene are GTSNPN and SVGIG (reference sequence). The DNA for the CDR3 is TGTGCCTGGAGTGTTCGGTACGTTGGCAGGGTTTTTTTATTGCCTGAAGCTTTCTTT. This sequence encodes CAWSVRYVGRVFLLPEAFF.

V usage is TRBV9 and J usage is TRBJ2-5; TRBD2 might be the D (6 bases). The germline CDR1 and CDR2 sequences are SGDLS and YYNGEE. This CDR3 has 15 residues. Trimming pared 3 bases from V and 2 bases from J, leaving 14 bases between. As DNA, the CDR3 is TGTGCCAGCAGCGCGGGGGACTTCCATCAAGAGACCCAGTACTTC. This gives the protein CASSAGDFHQETQYF.

CDR3 region: CATSRGQGWGQPQHF. In DNA form, the CDR3 reads TGTGCCACCAGCAGAGGACAGGGATGGGGTCAGCCCCAGCATTTT. The J gene is TRBJ1-5, the V gene TRBV15; 7 bases are shared with TRBD1. This CDR3 comprises 15 residues. Germline V gives CDR1 LNHNV, CDR2 YYDKDF (reference sequence). The trim removed 1 base at V and 6 bases at J, leaving 6 bases unmatched.

The V call is TRBV29-1, the J call TRBJ2-3; possible D gene TRBD1, 8 bases. Germline loops: CDR1 SQVTM, CDR2 ANQGSEA. Trimming left V 6 bases short and J 4 bases short, with 14 bases between. The CDR3 has 13 amino acids. The CDR3 sequence is CSVWTGRADTQYF. The CDR3 DNA reads TGCAGCGTCTGGACAGGGAGGGCAGATACGCAGTATTTT.

The V and J genes are TRBV10-3 and TRBJ1-5, with a possible D match to TRBD1 (5 bases). Germline lookup yields CDR1 ENHRY and CDR2 SYGVKD. This CDR3 spans 15 amino acids. Trimming shortened V by 0 bases and J by 7 bases, and 13 bases separated the two germline ends. The chain's CDR3 is CAISESGGSGQPQHF. The CDR3 bases are TGTGCCATCAGTGAGTCTGGCGGGTCAGGGCAGCCCCAGCATTTT.

The V and J genes are TRBV30 and TRBJ1-1; TRBD1 might be the D (5 bases). The CDR3 has 13 residues. V lost 0 bases, J lost 4 bases, and 9 bases lay in between. Germline CDR1 is GTSNPN and CDR2 is SVGIG (reference sequence). CDR3 in amino acids: CAWSVGAATEAFF. DNA for the CDR3: TGTGCCTGGAGTGTAGGGGCAGCCACTGAAGCTTTCTTT.

The V call is TRBV5-6, the J call TRBJ2-7; weak D call: TRBD2 (5 bases). Germline loops: CDR1 SGHDT, CDR2 YYEEEE. The V end lost 3 bases, the J end lost 3 bases, and 10 bases lay between the germline ends. This CDR3 comprises 13 residues. This CDR3 is CASSWTGDYEQYF. DNA of the CDR3: TGTGCCAGCAGCTGGACTGGAGACTACGAGCAGTACTTC.